The 29 T cell receptor beta chains below were found in one sample sequenced in a study of T cells in Graves' hyperthyroidism and ophthalmopathy. TCR beta CDR3 sequences were amplified from RNA transcripts. RT-PCR in the first round (using the HTBI primer set) targeted the TCR CDR3. TCRdb reanalysed the multiplex PCR reads using MiXCR and keeps one entry per CDR3 protein. The sample carries 450,000 to 700,000 distinct CDR3 sequences, 46% recorded once. Sequencing was done on a sample of peripheral blood or thyroid tissue (not recorded which). The receptors here all came from an adult woman with Graves' disease, either hyperthyroidism or ophthalmopathy (not recorded which).

In its sample, this clonotype was seen a few times. This chain connects TRBV7-9 to TRBJ1-5, with 7 nucleotides matching TRBD1. Per germline, CDR1 SEHNR and CDR2 FQNEAQ (reference sequence). The CDR3 runs to 13 residues. V shed 5 bases and J 5 bases; nucleotides not matched to a gene: 3. The CDR3 sequence: CASSTGDYQPQHF. For the CDR3, the DNA is TGTGCCAGCAGCACAGGGGACTATCAGCCCCAGCATTTT.

DNA of the CDR3: TGCAGCAGTGAAATAGCGGGAGGAGGCGAGCAGTACTTC. Encoded protein: CSSEIAGGGEQYF. The chain employs TRBV29-1 and TRBJ2-7; TRBD2 matches at 10 bases. There are 13 residues in the CDR3. With 8 bases clipped from V and 6 bases from J, the junction kept 10 bases outside the gene matches. Germline loops: CDR1 SQVTM, CDR2 ANQGSEA.

Details on this clonotype: No conserved phenylalanine or tryptophan ends this CDR3, so it is likely a read error. This rearrangement joins TRBV7-3 to TRBJ2-5; 9 bases align to TRBD1. Germline CDR1 reads SGHTA; CDR2 reads FQGTGA. Unmatched junction bases numbered 5, after V lost 8 bases and J lost 4 bases. This CDR3 has 13 residues. CDR3 nucleotide sequence: TGTGCCAGCGGCCAGGGACAGGGAGAGACCCAGTACCTC. This gives the protein CASGQGQGETQYL.

V gene TRBV2 combines with J gene TRBJ2-7, with TRBD1 matching over 7 bases. From germline, CDR1 is SNHLY and CDR2 FYNNEI. This CDR3 region has 14 residues. The ends lost 4 bases at V and 5 bases at J; junction bases unmatched: 8. The CDR3 reads CASSVGRGMDEQYF. As DNA, the CDR3 is TGTGCCAGCAGTGTGGGCAGGGGGATGGACGAGCAGTACTTC.

The chain joins TRBV25-1 to TRBJ1-2, with D possibly TRBD1 on 5 matching bases. Germline assignment: CDR1 MGHDK and CDR2 SYGVNS. The V and J ends lost 1 base and 0 bases respectively, with 21 bases between them. This CDR3 is built from 19 residues. This CDR3 reads CASSEWGSPPQPTNYGYTF. DNA of the CDR3: TGTGCCAGCAGTGAATGGGGCAGCCCCCCCCAGCCAACTAACTATGGCTACACCTTC.

This clonotype has a count of ten or more. Germline and junction disagree at one end, which may indicate a read error. The rearrangement joins TRBV5-1 to TRBJ2-7; no firm D call. CDR3 length: 11 residues. The germline V gene encodes CDR1 SGHRS and CDR2 YFSETQ. The CDR3 coding sequence is TGTGCCAGCAGCCGTTGGGGCGAGCAGTACTTC. Its translation: CASSRWGEQYF.

The chain recombines TRBV29-1 with TRBJ1-1; D call uncertain. Germline CDR1 SQVTM, CDR2 ANQGSEA. The ends were cut back, 5 bases at V and 0 bases at J, with 13 bases in the middle. This CDR3 is 14 amino acids long. DNA for the CDR3: TGCAGCGTTCAAAATAATCGGTTGAACACTGAAGCTTTCTTT. Translating gives CSVQNNRLNTEAFF. Full variable domain (rest looked up from reference TRBV29-1 and TRBJ1-1): SAVISQKPSRDICQRGTSLTIQCQVDSQVTMMFWYRQQPGQSLTLIATANQGSEATYESGFVIDKFPISRPNLTFSTLTVSNMSPEDSSIYLCSVQNNRLNTEAFFGQGTRLTVV.

CDR3: CASSGSSGQETQYF. The CDR3, as DNA: TGTGCCAGCAGCGGCTCCAGCGGACAAGAGACCCAGTACTTC. The rearrangement links TRBV9 to TRBJ2-5; possible D gene TRBD2, 5 bases. Trimming took off 3 bases at V and 2 bases at J, with 11 bases between the two ends. CDR1 is SGDLS and CDR2 is YYNGEE in the germline V gene. CDR3 size: 14 residues.

This clonotype has ten or more counts. The gene calls are TRBV29-1 and TRBJ2-7; 7 bases fit TRBD2. The CDR3 consists of 13 residues. The junction had 5 bases not matched to a gene; V was cut back by 5 bases and J by 1 base. Germline CDR1 reads SQVTM; CDR2 reads ANQGSEA. The CDR3 loop is CSVSSGMSYEQYF. The CDR3 region has the DNA TGCAGCGTTTCGAGCGGGATGTCCTACGAGCAGTACTTC.

The chain uses TRBV20-1 and TRBJ2-7; D tentatively reads TRBD1 or TRBD2 (5 bases each). Per the germline V gene, CDR1 is DFQATT and CDR2 is SNEGSKA (reference sequence). The germline V and J ends were trimmed by 2 bases and 1 base, with 15 bases remaining between them. The CDR3 sequence is 15 residues long. The CDR3 here is CSARSFRDGSYEQYF. CDR3 bases: TGCAGTGCTAGAAGCTTCCGGGACGGGTCCTACGAGCAGTACTTC.

The table lists this clonotype with many counts. The rearrangement uses TRBV5-1 and TRBJ1-1; 7 bases map to TRBD1. CDR1 and CDR2 from the germline V gene are SGHRS and YFSETQ. Germline trimming cut 4 bases from V and 2 bases from J; bases unmatched to any gene: 8. The CDR3 runs 15 residues. CDR3 sequence reads: CASSPGAGGNTEAFF. The CDR3 DNA reads TGCGCCAGCAGCCCCGGAGCAGGGGGTAACACTGAAGCTTTCTTT.

As regards this clonotype: A junction end diverges from the germline sequence, so it may reflect a read error. This chain links TRBV10-3 with TRBJ2-5; D not resolved. The CDR3 consists of 14 residues. The germline V gene encodes CDR1 ENHRY and CDR2 SYGVKD. CDR3 sequence reads: CASSYNLVGETQYF. CDR3 nucleotide sequence: TGTGCCAGCAGTTATAACCTGGTGGGAGAGACCCAGTACTTC.

This clonotype was observed many times. J is TRBJ1-1 and V is TRBV6-5, with D hard to call. CDR1 and CDR2 (germline): MNHEY, SVGAGI. Trimming shortened V by 1 base and J by 1 base, and 4 bases separated the two germline ends. The CDR3 totals 13 residues. CDR3 sequence: CASSYYENTEAFF. For the CDR3, the DNA is TGTGCCAGCAGTTACTATGAGAACACTGAAGCTTTCTTT.

Many counts were recorded for this clonotype. V and J are TRBV19 and TRBJ1-2; D is unclear. V was clipped by 6 bases and J by 3 bases, with 11 bases between them. The CDR3 runs 13 residues. Per the germline V gene, CDR1 is LNHDA and CDR2 is SQIVND (reference sequence). Here the CDR3 reads CASRPGSDYGYTF. The DNA for the CDR3 is TGTGCCAGTAGACCGGGCAGTGACTATGGCTACACCTTC.

The chain recombines TRBV19 with TRBJ2-7, with TRBD1 matching 11 bases. CDR3 size: 14 residues. J was trimmed by 5 bases and V by 8 bases; bases with no gene match: 8. From germline, CDR1 is LNHDA and CDR2 SQIVND (reference sequence). For the CDR3, the DNA is TGTGCCAGTCGGACCGGGACAGGGGGTAACGAGCAGTACTTC. As protein: CASRTGTGGNEQYF. The whole variable domain, remainder taken from reference TRBV19 and TRBJ2-7, is DGGITQSPKYLFRKEGQNVTLSCEQNLNHDAMYWYRQDPGQGLRLIYYSQIVNDFQKGDIAEGYSVSREKKESFPLTVTSAQKNPTAFYLCASRTGTGGNEQYFGPGTRLTVT.

This sequence joins TRBV29-1 and TRBJ2-7; TRBD1 agrees at 11 bases. Germline loops: CDR1 SQVTM, CDR2 ANQGSEA. The CDR3 totals 12 residues. V trimming: 8 bases; J trimming: 9 bases; junction bases outside the gene matches: 9. CDR3 amino acids: CSSGTGGSGQYF. DNA for the CDR3: TGCAGCTCCGGGACAGGGGGTTCCGGGCAGTACTTC.

This clonotype came up many times. J is TRBJ1-4 and V is TRBV5-1; D uncertain. The CDR3 contains 14 residues. V was pared by 0 bases and J by 3 bases, with 6 bases between. The germline CDR1 and CDR2 sequences are SGHRS and YFSETQ. The CDR3 spells CASSLETANEKLFF. The CDR3 DNA reads as TGCGCCAGCAGCTTGGAAACAGCTAATGAAAAACTGTTTTTT.

The V and J genes are TRBV30 and TRBJ1-2; D unresolved. Germline CDR1 is GTSNPN and CDR2 is SVGIG (reference sequence). The CDR3 totals 14 residues. V lost 1 base and J 1 base, leaving 10 bases between the germline ends. The CDR3 reads CAWSATAFNYGYTF. In nucleotides, the CDR3 is TGTGCCTGGAGTGCGACGGCTTTTAACTATGGCTACACCTTC.

V gene TRBV20-1 combines with J gene TRBJ1-6; D not certain. Trimming pared 6 bases from V and 9 bases from J, leaving 18 bases between. The germline V gene encodes CDR1 DFQATT and CDR2 SNEGSKA (reference sequence). The CDR3 is made up of 14 amino acids. CDR3 protein: CSAHPDLGFSPLHF. In nucleotides, the CDR3 is TGCAGTGCACATCCCGATCTGGGGTTTTCACCCCTCCACTTT.

This clonotype was found a few times. The chain couples TRBV20-1 to TRBJ1-5, with a possible D match to TRBD1 (5 bases). The CDR3 is 15 amino acids. V lost 6 bases and J 5 bases, leaving 20 bases between the germline ends. CDR1 and CDR2 from the germline V gene are DFQATT and SNEGSKA (reference sequence). CDR3 coding DNA: TGCAGTGCCCTTGGGACTTCCGACGGAGATCAGCCCCAGCATTTT. Protein sequence: CSALGTSDGDQPQHF.

This clonotype appeared many times. The gene calls are TRBV6-1 and TRBJ1-5; tentatively, D is TRBD1 (5 bases). CDR3 size: 15 residues. The germline V gene encodes CDR1 MNHNS and CDR2 SASEGT. Trimming took off 6 bases at V and 2 bases at J, with 14 bases between the two ends. The CDR3 sequence is CASSFQGGGNQPQHF. The CDR3 DNA is TGTGCCAGCAGCTTCCAGGGAGGAGGCAATCAGCCCCAGCATTTT.

This clonotype was observed at least ten times. The CDR3 DNA is TGTGCCAGCAGCTACCGACGCGGTAGTGAAAAACTGTTTTTT. Translated: CASSYRRGSEKLFF. The chain couples TRBV13 to TRBJ1-4, with D unclear. Trimming cost V 4 bases and J 7 bases, with 13 bases left between them. The CDR3 has 14 residues. Germline loops: CDR1 PRHDT, CDR2 FYEKMQ (reference sequence). The full variable domain, rest sourced from reference TRBV13 and TRBJ1-4, is AAGVIQSPRHLIKEKRETATLKCYPIPRHDTVYWYQQGPGQDPQFLISFYEKMQSDKGSIPDRFSAQQFSDYHSELNMSSLELGDSALYFCASSYRRGSEKLFFGSGTQLSVL.

This chain links TRBV7-2 with TRBJ1-5; no reliable D call. Germline V gene data show CDR1 as SGHTA and CDR2 as FQGNSA. The CDR3 is 14 residues long. V was trimmed by 3 bases and J by 11 bases, leaving 17 bases between them. The CDR3 DNA follows: TGTGCCAGCAGCTTTAGAGGCAGCGCGGAGACCCAGCATTTT. Translation gives CASSFRGSAETQHF.

This clonotype has only a few counts. This likely comes from a read error, as the CDR3 has no conserved phenylalanine or tryptophan at its end. The limits of the CDR3 on the DNA are not certain, so only TCRdb's listed CDR3 is given. The V call is TRBV2, the J call TRBJ1-2; TRBD1, the table's D call, was not compared with the DNA. Germline loops: CDR1 SNHLY, CDR2 FYNNEI. A total of 10 residues make up the CDR3, ends included. The CDR3: CTSSVGTGGI.

This clonotype was observed at least ten times. The chain combines TRBV12-5 with TRBJ1-3; D unclear. Germline-derived CDR1 and CDR2 are LGHNT and FRNRAP. With 5 bases removed from V and 6 bases from J, the gap between germline ends came to 8 bases. The CDR3 has 12 residues. DNA for the CDR3: TGTGCTAGTGGTCCCACCGCAAACACCATATATTTT. It translates to CASGPTANTIYF.

This chain links TRBV7-9 with TRBJ2-3; 11 bases map to TRBD2. The CDR3 loop spans 16 amino acids. Germline V gives CDR1 SEHNR, CDR2 FQNEAQ (reference sequence). V lost 2 bases and J lost 4; bases outside the gene matches: 5. The CDR3 loop reads CASSLTLAGASDTQYF. Here the CDR3 DNA reads TGTGCCAGCAGCTTAACACTAGCGGGAGCCTCAGATACGCAGTATTTT.

This clonotype showed up just a few times. V and J are TRBV20-1 and TRBJ1-6; 9 bases match TRBD1. Germline V gene sequence: CDR1 DFQATT, CDR2 SNEGSKA (reference sequence). With V trimmed by 5 bases and J by 10 bases, 15 bases remained unmatched. This CDR3 has 16 residues. CDR3 DNA: TGCAGTGCTCGACTAGCGGGACAGGGTGAATGGTCACCCCTCCACTTT. Translated: CSARLAGQGEWSPLHF.

The rearrangement joins TRBV10-3 to TRBJ2-7; possible D gene TRBD2, 7 bases. The CDR3 is made up of 15 amino acids. Between the trimmed V and J ends, which lost 7 bases and 3 bases, there was a span of 19 bases. CDR1 and CDR2 (germline): ENHRY, SYGVKD. For the CDR3, the DNA is TGTGCCATCATCTCGTCCGGGGGCGGGGGCTACGAGCAGTACTTC. Residues: CAIISSGGGGYEQYF.

Worth noting for this clonotype: The limits of the CDR3 on the DNA are not certain, so only TCRdb's listed CDR3 is given. This chain connects TRBV2 to TRBJ1-1; TRBD1, as called in the table, went unchecked against the DNA. Germline CDR1 and CDR2: SNHLY and FYNNEI. 18 amino acids form the CDR3, both terminal residues included. CDR3 sequence: CASSNYEQYFGPGTEAFF.